The source of this T cell receptor (beta chain) is a study of somatic mutations in cytotoxic T cells in rheumatoid arthritis. Study context: Using a FACSAria II or Sony SH800, a portion of the V beta antibody-stained T-cell populations were flow-sorted at nearly 100% purity, and among those populations were V beta1+ cells that were then sequenced for TCRB. Study outcomes and limitations: Age-dependent increases in CD8+ clonality occurred in rheumatoid arthritis patients but not in healthy controls. A largest CD8+ clone above 20% of CD8+ cells occurred in about an eighth of the 65 patients.

Sequencing was performed with immunoSEQ multiplex PCR; in TCRdb, only in-frame clones are kept and a portion is missing. The data show 20,000 or so clones, roughly four fifths seen once. Trimming took 5 bases from V and 2 from J; bases not matched to a gene: 5. This CDR3 has 15 residues. The germline gives CDR1 PRHDT, CDR2 FYEKMQ (reference sequence). Each population, CD4+ and CD8+ cells, was isolated by positive magnetic bead selection and checked for purity by flow cytometry. On this clone: No antigen is known for it.

The chain uses TRBV13 and TRBJ2-1, with TRBD1 identical over 8 bases. This TCR was recovered from a woman between 50 and 59 years old in good health. Sample: CD8+ T cells sorted from blood. The chain's CDR3 is CASSPGQGPYNEQFF. In nucleotides, the CDR3 is TGTGCCAGCAGCCCCGGACAGGGACCCTACAATGAGCAGTTCTTC.